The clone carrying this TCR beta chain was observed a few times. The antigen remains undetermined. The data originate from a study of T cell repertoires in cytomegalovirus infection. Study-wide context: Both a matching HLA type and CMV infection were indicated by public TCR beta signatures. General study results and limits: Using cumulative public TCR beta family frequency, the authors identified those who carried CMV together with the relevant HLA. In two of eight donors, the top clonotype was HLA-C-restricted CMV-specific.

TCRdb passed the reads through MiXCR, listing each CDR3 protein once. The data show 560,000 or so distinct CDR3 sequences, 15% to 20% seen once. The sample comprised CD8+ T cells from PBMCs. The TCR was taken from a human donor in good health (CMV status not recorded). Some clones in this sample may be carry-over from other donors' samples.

The CDR3 loop is CASKGTGYRETQYF. The DNA for the CDR3 is TGTGCCAGCAAAGGGACAGGGTATCGGGAGACCCAGTACTTC. This sequence joins TRBV2 and TRBJ2-5; 9 bases agree with TRBD1. The CDR3 totals 14 residues. J was trimmed by 5 bases and V by 7 bases; bases with no gene match: 8. Germline CDR1 reads SNHLY; CDR2 reads FYNNEI. The whole variable domain, filled in from reference TRBV2 and TRBJ2-5, reads EPEVTQTPSHQVTQMGQEVILRCVPISNHLYFYWYRQILGQKVEFLVSFYNNEISEKSEIFDDQFSVERPDGSNFTLKIRSTKLEDSAMYFCASKGTGYRETQYFGPGTRLLVL.